The T cell receptor beta chain described here comes from a study of identical twins. General observations from the study: Insertions were reduced in abundant cord blood beta clonotypes but not in memory repertoires.

As concerns this clonotype: As yet, its antigen is unknown.

Trimming took 10 bases from V and 0 from J, leaving 14 bases between them. The CDR3 is made up of 15 amino acids. Germline values: CDR1 SGHRS, CDR2 YFSETQ. A universal primer site arose from template switching, and cDNA bore unique molecular identifiers. Each CDR3 protein is one row after TCRdb ran MiXCR on the 5' RACE reads. The sample includes around 220,000 distinct CDR3 sequences, about 14% of them seen just once. The sequence was collected from a woman younger than 30 in good health. The chain couples TRBV5-1 to TRBJ2-6; D is unresolved. The source material was memory (CD45RO+) T cells sorted from blood. CDR3 amino acids: CASQPGYSGANVLTF. CDR3 coding DNA: TGCGCCTCCCAGCCGGGTTACTCTGGGGCCAACGTCCTGACTTTC.